Shown below are 23 T cell receptor beta chains from a single sample sequenced in a study of blood T cell repertoires in COVID-19. The assay was immunoSEQ multiplex PCR, and TCRdb's table has in-frame clones only and misses some. The sample yields about 120,000 clones, under 80% seen once. The sample was peripheral blood. The receptors stem from a man in his sixties or seventies with acute or convalescent COVID-19.

This clone occurred once. The DNA for the CDR3 is TGTGCCAGTAGTATAGATTGGAGCGGGGGGCGGCCCTACGAGCAGTACTTC. Protein product: CASSIDWSGGRPYEQYF. The chain uses TRBV19 and TRBJ2-7; 9 bases agree with TRBD2. The germline gives CDR1 LNHDA, CDR2 SQIVND (reference sequence). This CDR3 comprises 17 residues. With V trimmed by 0 bases and J by 2 bases, 8 bases remained unmatched.

The J gene is TRBJ2-7, the V gene TRBV4-1; 7 bases are a match to TRBD1. Trimming removed 1 base from V and 3 bases from J; junction bases left unmatched: 3. This CDR3 region has 14 residues. Germline CDR1 is MGHRA and CDR2 is YSYEKL. The CDR3 protein is CASSQAGQNYEQYF. The CDR3 region has the DNA TGCGCCAGCAGCCAAGCGGGACAGAACTACGAGCAGTACTTC.

The genes are TRBV6-5 and TRBJ1-5; no reliable D call. CDR3 length: 13 residues. From germline, CDR1 is MNHEY and CDR2 SVGAGI. V lost 6 bases and J lost 9, with 15 bases in between. The CDR3 DNA follows: TGTGCCAGCAGCGGTGAGTGGTCTCGGCCCCAGCATTTT. This encodes CASSGEWSRPQHF.

The chain recombines TRBV29-1 with TRBJ1-2, with D possibly being TRBD1 (5 bases). The CDR3 loop spans 12 amino acids. Germline CDR1 is SQVTM and CDR2 is ANQGSEA. Trimming removed 3 bases at V and 4 bases at J, with 9 bases between. CDR3 nucleotides: TGCAGCGTTGATTGGGGCTCCTATGGCTACACCTTC. It is translated as CSVDWGSYGYTF.

J is TRBJ1-2 and V is TRBV12-5, with D hard to call. Germline values: CDR1 LGHNT, CDR2 FRNRAP. The V and J ends lost 6 bases and 0 bases respectively, with 8 bases between them. This CDR3 spans 13 amino acids. The CDR3: CASGSTPNYGYTF. The CDR3 coding sequence is TGTGCTAGTGGGTCGACACCTAACTATGGCTACACCTTC. Combining the CDR3 with reference TRBV12-5 and TRBJ1-2 gives the whole variable domain DARVTQTPRHKVTEMGQEVTMRCQPILGHNTVFWYRQTMMQGLELLAYFRNRAPLDDSGMPKDRFSAEMPDATLATLKIQPSEPRDSAVYFCASGSTPNYGYTFGSGTRLTVV.

This sequence joins TRBV11-2 and TRBJ1-1; 9 bases are shared with TRBD1. This CDR3 is built from 15 residues. The V gene's germline CDR1 is SGHAT and CDR2 FQNNGV. Losses at the gene ends were 4 bases for V and 5 bases for J; bases not matched to a gene: 8. CDR3 nucleotides: TGTGCCAGCAGCTCCCTTGACAGGGGGAAGACTGAAGCTTTCTTT. Translation: CASSSLDRGKTEAFF.

V usage is TRBV7-2 and J usage is TRBJ1-4, with 9 bases matching TRBD1. Looked up from germline, CDR1 is SGHTA and CDR2 is FQGNSA. After removal of 1 base from V and 10 bases from J, the junction contained 10 bases not matched to a gene. This CDR3 comprises 16 residues. The CDR3, as DNA: TGTGCCAGCAGCTTAGACGTACAGGGGGCTTTTGTAAAACTGTTTTTT. Residues: CASSLDVQGAFVKLFF.

The DNA of the CDR3 is TGCGCCAGCAGCCAAGCGGGGTACCCCTACAATGAGCAGTTCTTC. Residues: CASSQAGYPYNEQFF. The J gene is TRBJ2-1, the V gene TRBV4-3; a weak D match, TRBD2 (5 bases). The CDR3 has 15 residues. V was cut by 1 base and J by 2 bases, with 9 bases left in between. Germline values: CDR1 LGHNA, CDR2 YSLEER.

The rearrangement joins TRBV9 to TRBJ1-5; the D is unclear. The V gene lost 0 bases and the J gene lost 0 bases, with 10 bases spanning the gap. This CDR3 contains 16 residues. From germline, CDR1 is SGDLS and CDR2 YYNGEE. The CDR3 DNA follows: TGTGCCAGCAGCGTAGGGGCCGACTATAGCAATCAGCCCCAGCATTTT. It encodes CASSVGADYSNQPQHF.

The table lists this clone with many counts. The rearrangement joins TRBV19 to TRBJ1-1; D gene unclear. Trimming shortened V by 6 bases and J by 3 bases, and 11 bases separated the two germline ends. The CDR3 totals 13 residues. CDR1 and CDR2 from the germline V gene are LNHDA and SQIVND (reference sequence). The CDR3 protein is CASRISAHTEAFF. The CDR3, as DNA: TGTGCCAGTAGAATTAGTGCGCACACTGAAGCTTTCTTT.

The CDR3 sequence is CASSPPGQGGGYTF. CDR3 sequence (DNA): TGTGCCAGCAGCCCCCCCGGGCAGGGGGGTGGCTACACCTTC. The chain recombines TRBV3-1 (or the pseudogene TRBV3-2) with TRBJ1-2; 7 nucleotides align to TRBD1. Looked up from germline, CDR1 is LGHDT and CDR2 is YNNKEL (reference sequence). The J segment lost 7 bases and the V segment lost 4 bases, leaving 9 bases of the junction unmatched. This CDR3 has 14 residues.

V and J are TRBV3-1 (or the pseudogene TRBV3-2) and TRBJ1-4; D not certain. Germline V gene lookup returns CDR1 LGHDT and CDR2 YNNKEL (reference sequence). V lost 5 bases to trimming and J lost 8 bases, with 12 bases between them. There are 13 residues in the CDR3. DNA for the CDR3: TGTGCCAGCAGCTTGCCCCGGGAGGAAAAACTGTTTTTT. The encoded protein is CASSLPREEKLFF.

The chain carries TRBV5-1 and TRBJ2-3; 8 nucleotides agree with TRBD2. CDR1 and CDR2 from the germline V gene are SGHRS and YFSETQ. The CDR3 extends over 16 amino acids. Trimming took 5 bases from V and 0 from J; bases not matched to a gene: 8. CDR3: CASRASGFSSTDTQYF. For the CDR3, the DNA is TGCGCCAGCAGGGCTAGCGGGTTCTCTAGCACAGATACGCAGTATTTT.

The chain joins TRBV10-3 to TRBJ1-3, with D perhaps TRBD1 (5 bases). This CDR3 region has 14 residues. Per the germline V gene, CDR1 is ENHRY and CDR2 is SYGVKD. V was shortened by 10 bases and J by 0 bases, with 13 bases between the two germline ends. CDR3 in amino acids: CATRQLSSGNTIYF. For the CDR3, the DNA is TGTGCCACCAGACAGCTGAGCTCTGGAAACACCATATATTTT.

The chain joins TRBV9 to TRBJ2-5; TRBD2 matches at 8 bases. With V trimmed by 3 bases and J by 5 bases, 15 bases remained unmatched. The CDR3 consists of 17 residues. The V gene's germline CDR1 is SGDLS and CDR2 YYNGEE. In DNA form, the CDR3 reads TGTGCCAGCAGCGATGCCCCTCGGGGGGGGCACCGGGAGACCCAGTACTTC. This sequence encodes CASSDAPRGGHRETQYF.

This clone was recorded a few times. The V call is TRBV7-3, the J call TRBJ2-1, with TRBD2 matching over 8 bases. Looked up from germline, CDR1 is SGHTA and CDR2 is FQGTGA. V was clipped by 5 bases and J by 4 bases; unmatched bases: 7. The CDR3 runs to 15 residues. The CDR3 DNA follows: TGTGCCAGCAGCCCCTCTGCGGGGGGATACAATGAGCAGTTCTTC. This gives the protein CASSPSAGGYNEQFF.

This rearrangement joins TRBV5-4 to TRBJ1-1; D not certain. This CDR3 has 14 amino acids. Germline CDR1 is SGHNT and CDR2 is YYREEE (reference sequence). Trimming left V 7 bases short and J 0 bases short, with 13 bases between. The CDR3 is CASFLRDMNTEAFF. CDR3 bases: TGTGCCAGCTTCTTACGGGATATGAACACTGAAGCTTTCTTT. Using reference TRBV5-4 and TRBJ1-1 for the parts outside the CDR3, the full variable domain is ETGVTQSPTHLIKTRGQQVTLRCSSQSGHNTVSWYQQALGQGPQFIFQYYREEENGRGNFPPRFSGLQFPNYSSELNVNALELDDSALYLCASFLRDMNTEAFFGQGTRLTVV.

The rearrangement links TRBV10-3 to TRBJ2-2; D is uncertain. Germline CDR1 and CDR2: ENHRY and SYGVKD. The V end lost 0 bases, the J end lost 8 bases, and 4 bases lay between the germline ends. CDR3 length: 12 amino acids. The CDR3 bases are TGTGCCATCAGTGAGTCTCGGGGGGAGCTGTTTTTT. Protein product: CAISESRGELFF.

The J gene is TRBJ2-3, the V gene TRBV5-1; D possibly corresponds to TRBD2 (5 bases). This CDR3 is built from 14 residues. V was shortened by 0 bases and J by 8 bases, with 13 bases between the two germline ends. Germline loops: CDR1 SGHRS, CDR2 YFSETQ. The CDR3 protein is CASSLEPPSGTQYF. CDR3 DNA: TGCGCCAGCAGCTTGGAACCACCGAGCGGTACGCAGTATTTT.

The chain carries TRBV20-1 and TRBJ1-5; 9 bases map to TRBD1. V lost 3 bases to trimming and J lost 7 bases; unmatched junction nucleotides: 10. The germline V gene encodes CDR1 DFQATT and CDR2 SNEGSKA (reference sequence). This CDR3 region has 15 residues. CDR3: CSASQGQGQGQPQHF. The DNA of the CDR3 is TGCAGTGCTAGTCAAGGACAGGGGCAGGGACAGCCCCAGCATTTT.

The V call is TRBV19, the J call TRBJ1-1, with D possibly matching TRBD1 (5 bases). Trimming took off 4 bases at V and 0 bases at J, with 6 bases between the two ends. Germline V gene data show CDR1 as LNHDA and CDR2 as SQIVND (reference sequence). The CDR3 covers 13 residues. The CDR3 loop reads CASSTGMNTEAFF. As DNA, the CDR3 is TGTGCCAGTAGTACAGGGATGAACACTGAAGCTTTCTTT.

This chain uses TRBV18 with TRBJ1-3; D is undetermined. Trimming removed 3 bases at V and 0 bases at J, with 3 bases between. Germline V lookup: CDR1 KGHSH, CDR2 LQKENI. CDR3 size: 13 residues. CDR3 residues: CASSPSSGNTIYF. DNA of the CDR3: TGTGCCAGCTCACCCAGCTCTGGAAACACCATATATTTT. Drawing the rest from reference TRBV18 and TRBJ1-3, the complete variable domain is NAGVMQNPRHLVRRRGQEARLRCSPMKGHSHVYWYRQLPEEGLKFMVYLQKENIIDESGMPKERFSAEFPKEGPSILRIQQVVRGDSAAYFCASSPSSGNTIYFGEGSWLTVV.

The V and J genes are TRBV9 and TRBJ1-2, with 7 nucleotides matching TRBD1. This CDR3 is built from 16 residues. Trimming cost V 4 bases and J 0 bases; bases outside gene matches: 9. Germline-derived CDR1 and CDR2 are SGDLS and YYNGEE. CDR3 in amino acids: CASSWPIQGTNYGYTF. CDR3 sequence (DNA): TGTGCCAGCAGCTGGCCTATACAGGGGACTAACTATGGCTACACCTTC.